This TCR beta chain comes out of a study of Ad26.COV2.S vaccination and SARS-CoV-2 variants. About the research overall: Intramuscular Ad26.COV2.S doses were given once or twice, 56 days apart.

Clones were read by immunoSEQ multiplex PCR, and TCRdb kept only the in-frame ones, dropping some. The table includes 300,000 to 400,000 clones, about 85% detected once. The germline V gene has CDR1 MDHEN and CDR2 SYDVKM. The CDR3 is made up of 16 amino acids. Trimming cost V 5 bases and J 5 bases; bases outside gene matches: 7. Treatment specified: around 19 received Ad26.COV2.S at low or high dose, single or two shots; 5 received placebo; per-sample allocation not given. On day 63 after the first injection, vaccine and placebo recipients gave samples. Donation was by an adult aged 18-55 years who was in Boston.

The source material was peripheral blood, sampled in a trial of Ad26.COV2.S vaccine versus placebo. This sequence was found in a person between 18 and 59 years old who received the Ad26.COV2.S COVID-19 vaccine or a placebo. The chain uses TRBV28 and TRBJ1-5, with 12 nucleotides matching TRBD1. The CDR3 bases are TGTGCCAGCAGTGGATCCGGGACAGGGGGCTATCAGCCCCAGCATTTT. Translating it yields CASSGSGTGGYQPQHF.